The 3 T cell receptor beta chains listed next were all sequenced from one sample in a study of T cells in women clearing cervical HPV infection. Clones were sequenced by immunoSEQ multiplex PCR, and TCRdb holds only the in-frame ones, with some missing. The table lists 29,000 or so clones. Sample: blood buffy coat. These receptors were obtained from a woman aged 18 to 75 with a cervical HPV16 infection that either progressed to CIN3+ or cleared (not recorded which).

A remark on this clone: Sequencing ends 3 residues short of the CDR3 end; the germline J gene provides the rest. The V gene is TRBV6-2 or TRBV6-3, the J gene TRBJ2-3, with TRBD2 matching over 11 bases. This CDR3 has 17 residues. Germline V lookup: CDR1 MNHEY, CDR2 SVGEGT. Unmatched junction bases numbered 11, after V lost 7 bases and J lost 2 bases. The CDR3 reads CASTLAGGIATTDTQYF. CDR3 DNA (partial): TGTGCCAGCACCCTAGCGGGGGGCATTGCTACCACAGATACG.

The DNA read from the CDR3 is TGTGCCAGCAGTGAAGGGGGACACAACCAAGAGACC. It yields the protein CASSEGGHNQET. The CDR3, in full, reads CASSEGGHNQETQYF. The gene calls are TRBV6-1 and TRBJ2-5; possibly TRBD1 for D (6 bases). The CDR3 extends 3 residues past the end of the read, so its final part is completed from the germline J gene. From germline, CDR1 is MNHNS and CDR2 SASEGT. V was cut by 1 base and J by 0 bases, with 9 bases left in between. The CDR3 extends over 15 amino acids.

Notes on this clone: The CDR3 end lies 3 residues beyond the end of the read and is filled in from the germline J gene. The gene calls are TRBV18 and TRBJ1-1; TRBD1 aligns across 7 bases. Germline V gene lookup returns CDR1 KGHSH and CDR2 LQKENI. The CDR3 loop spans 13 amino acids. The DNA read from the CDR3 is TGTGCCAGCTCCCTCAGGGGGACAGATACG. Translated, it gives CASSLRGTDT. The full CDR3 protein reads CASSLRGTDTAFF.